The rows below give T cell receptor beta chains drawn from one sample of a study of blood T cell repertoires in COVID-19. Profiled with immunoSEQ multiplex PCR; TCRdb holds only in-frame clones, not every one. The sample shows about 160,000 clones, approximately 86% of them seen only once. The material sequenced was peripheral blood. The receptors derive from a man between 60 and 75 years old with COVID-19, enrolled during active disease. CDR3s leave out the opening cysteine and the closing phenylalanine or tryptophan. Each record gives: CDR3 protein, V gene.

CDR3aa: ASSLRLGGETQY
v_gene: TRBV7-2

CDR3aa: ASSHRGAEAF
v_gene: TRBV19

CDR3aa: ASSVDSGSYNEQF
v_gene: TRBV9

CDR3aa: ATSTRQDTDTQY
v_gene: TRBV15

CDR3aa: ASSKFGGATSYEQY
v_gene: TRBV21-1

CDR3aa: AISGTSGGVVQY
v_gene: TRBV10-3

CDR3aa: ASSYGRANTGELF
v_gene: TRBV6-5

CDR3aa: ASRAGRGLSNQPQH
v_gene: TRBV2

CDR3aa: ASSKGAGSGNQPQH
v_gene: TRBV6-6

CDR3aa: ASSLLGQGPYSNQPQH
v_gene: TRBV5-4

CDR3aa: SVEVLGTGLETQY
v_gene: TRBV29-1

CDR3aa: SVEDAGSYEQY
v_gene: TRBV29-1

CDR3aa: ASSYPYEGQGITDTQY
v_gene: TRBV6-2/TRBV6-3

CDR3aa: ASSRSGTGASGANVLT
v_gene: TRBV9

CDR3aa: ASSLYSTFADTQY
v_gene: TRBV7-2

CDR3aa: SASLSHDTEAF
v_gene: TRBV20-1